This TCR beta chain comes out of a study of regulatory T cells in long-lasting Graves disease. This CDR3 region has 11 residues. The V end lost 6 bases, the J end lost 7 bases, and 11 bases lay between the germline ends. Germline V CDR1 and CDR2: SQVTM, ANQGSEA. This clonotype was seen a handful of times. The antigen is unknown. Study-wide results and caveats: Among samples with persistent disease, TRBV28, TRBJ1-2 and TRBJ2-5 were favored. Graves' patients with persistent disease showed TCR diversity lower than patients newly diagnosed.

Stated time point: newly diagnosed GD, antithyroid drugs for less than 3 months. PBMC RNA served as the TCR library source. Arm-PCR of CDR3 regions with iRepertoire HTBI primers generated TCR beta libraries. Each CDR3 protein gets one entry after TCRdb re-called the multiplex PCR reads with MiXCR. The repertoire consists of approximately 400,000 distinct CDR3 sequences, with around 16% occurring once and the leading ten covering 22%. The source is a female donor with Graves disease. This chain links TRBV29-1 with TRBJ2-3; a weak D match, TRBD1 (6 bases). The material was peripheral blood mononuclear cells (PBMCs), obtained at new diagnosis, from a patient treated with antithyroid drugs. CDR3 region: CSVHREYTQYF. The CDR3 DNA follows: TGCAGCGTGCACAGGGAATATACGCAGTATTTT.